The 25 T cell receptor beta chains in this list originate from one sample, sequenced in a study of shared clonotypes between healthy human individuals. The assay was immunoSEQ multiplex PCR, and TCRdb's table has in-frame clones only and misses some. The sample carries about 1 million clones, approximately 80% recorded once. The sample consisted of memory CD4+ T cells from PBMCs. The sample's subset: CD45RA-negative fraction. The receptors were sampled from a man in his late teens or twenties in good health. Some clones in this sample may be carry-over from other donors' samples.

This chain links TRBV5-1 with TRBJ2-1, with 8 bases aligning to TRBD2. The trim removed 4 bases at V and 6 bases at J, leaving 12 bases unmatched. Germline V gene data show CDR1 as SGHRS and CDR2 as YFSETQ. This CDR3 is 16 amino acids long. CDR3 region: CASSPPGLVALNEQFF. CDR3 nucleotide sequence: TGCGCCAGCAGCCCACCGGGACTAGTCGCTCTCAATGAGCAGTTCTTC.

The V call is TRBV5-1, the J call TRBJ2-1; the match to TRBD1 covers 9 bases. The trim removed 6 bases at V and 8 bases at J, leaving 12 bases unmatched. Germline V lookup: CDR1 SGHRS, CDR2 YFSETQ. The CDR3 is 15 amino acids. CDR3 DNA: TGCGCCAGCATCCGGGACAGGGCGATTGGGGATGAGCAGTTCTTC. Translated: CASIRDRAIGDEQFF.

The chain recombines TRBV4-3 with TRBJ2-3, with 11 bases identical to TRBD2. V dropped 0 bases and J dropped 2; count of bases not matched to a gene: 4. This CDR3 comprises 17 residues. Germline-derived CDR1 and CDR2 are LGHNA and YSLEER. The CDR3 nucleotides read TGCGCCAGCAGCCAAGACTTTAGCGGGAGGGCCACAGATACGCAGTATTTT. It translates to CASSQDFSGRATDTQYF.

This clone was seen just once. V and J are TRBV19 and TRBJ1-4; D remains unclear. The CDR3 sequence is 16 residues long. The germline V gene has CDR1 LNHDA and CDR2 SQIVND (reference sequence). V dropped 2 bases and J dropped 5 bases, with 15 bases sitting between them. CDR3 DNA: TGTGCCAGTAGTATAAAGGGAGGTACCTACAATGAAAAACTGTTTTTT. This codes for CASSIKGGTYNEKLFF.

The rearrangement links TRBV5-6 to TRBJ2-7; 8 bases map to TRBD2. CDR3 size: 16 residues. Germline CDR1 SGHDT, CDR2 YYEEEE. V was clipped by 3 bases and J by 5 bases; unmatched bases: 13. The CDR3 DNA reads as TGTGCCAGCAGCTCGCCCCCAGCGGGGGCTCCCCACGAGCAGTACTTC. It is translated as CASSSPPAGAPHEQYF.

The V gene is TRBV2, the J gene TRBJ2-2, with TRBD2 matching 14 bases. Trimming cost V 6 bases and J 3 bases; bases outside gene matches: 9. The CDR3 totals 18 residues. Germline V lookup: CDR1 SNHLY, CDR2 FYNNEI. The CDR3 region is CASREGTSGSRYTGELFF. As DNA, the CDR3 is TGTGCCAGCAGGGAGGGGACTAGCGGGAGCCGGTACACCGGGGAGCTGTTTTTT.

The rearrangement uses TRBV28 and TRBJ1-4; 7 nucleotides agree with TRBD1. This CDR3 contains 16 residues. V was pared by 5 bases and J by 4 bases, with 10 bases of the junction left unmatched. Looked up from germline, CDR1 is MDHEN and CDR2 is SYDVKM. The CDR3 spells CASSDRRQGLNEKLFF. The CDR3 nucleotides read TGTGCCAGCAGTGATCGTCGACAGGGACTTAATGAAAAACTGTTTTTT.

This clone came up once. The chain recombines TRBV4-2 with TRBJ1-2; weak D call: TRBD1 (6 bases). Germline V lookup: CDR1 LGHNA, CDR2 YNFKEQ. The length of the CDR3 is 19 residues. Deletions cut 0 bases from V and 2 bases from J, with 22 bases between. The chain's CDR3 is CASSQERGGQKNSNYGYTF. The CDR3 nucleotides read TGTGCCAGCAGCCAAGAACGAGGGGGACAAAAGAACTCCAACTATGGCTACACCTTC.

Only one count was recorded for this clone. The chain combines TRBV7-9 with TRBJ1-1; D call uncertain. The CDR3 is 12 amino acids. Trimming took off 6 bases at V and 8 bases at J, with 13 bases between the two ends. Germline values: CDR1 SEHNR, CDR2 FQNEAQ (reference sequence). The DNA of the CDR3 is TGTGCCAGCAGTCGGGCCGCCTCCGAAGCTTTCTTT. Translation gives CASSRAASEAFF.

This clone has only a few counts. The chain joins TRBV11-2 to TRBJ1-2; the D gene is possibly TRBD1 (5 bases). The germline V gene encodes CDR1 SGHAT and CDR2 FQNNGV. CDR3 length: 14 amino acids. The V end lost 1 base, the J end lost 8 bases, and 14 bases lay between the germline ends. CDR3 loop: CASSLVVGLRGYTF. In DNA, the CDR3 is TGTGCCAGCAGCTTAGTGGTGGGGCTTCGAGGCTACACCTTC.

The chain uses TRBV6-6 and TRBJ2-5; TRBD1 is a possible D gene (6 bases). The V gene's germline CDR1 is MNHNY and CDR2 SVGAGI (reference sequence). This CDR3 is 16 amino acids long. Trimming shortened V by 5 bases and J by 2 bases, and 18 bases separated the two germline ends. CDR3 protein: CASSSLPDSDQETQYF. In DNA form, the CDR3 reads TGTGCCAGCAGTAGTCTCCCGGACAGTGATCAAGAGACCCAGTACTTC.

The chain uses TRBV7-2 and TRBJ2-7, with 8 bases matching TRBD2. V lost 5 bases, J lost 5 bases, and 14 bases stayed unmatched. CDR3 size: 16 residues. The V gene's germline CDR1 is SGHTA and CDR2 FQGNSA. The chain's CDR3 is CASSQNGRAVRNEQYF. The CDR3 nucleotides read TGTGCCAGCAGCCAAAACGGGAGGGCCGTTCGCAACGAGCAGTACTTC.

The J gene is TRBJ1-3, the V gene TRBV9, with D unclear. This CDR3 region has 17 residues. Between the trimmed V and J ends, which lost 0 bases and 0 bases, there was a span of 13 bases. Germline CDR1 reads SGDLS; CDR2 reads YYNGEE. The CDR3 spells CASSVVPDTSSGNTIYF. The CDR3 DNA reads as TGTGCCAGCAGCGTAGTTCCAGATACTAGCTCTGGAAACACCATATATTTT. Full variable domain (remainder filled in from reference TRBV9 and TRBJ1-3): DSGVTQTPKHLITATGQRVTLRCSPRSGDLSVYWYQQSLDQGLQFLIQYYNGEERAKGNILERFSAQQFPDLHSELNLSSLELGDSALYFCASSVVPDTSSGNTIYFGEGSWLTVV.

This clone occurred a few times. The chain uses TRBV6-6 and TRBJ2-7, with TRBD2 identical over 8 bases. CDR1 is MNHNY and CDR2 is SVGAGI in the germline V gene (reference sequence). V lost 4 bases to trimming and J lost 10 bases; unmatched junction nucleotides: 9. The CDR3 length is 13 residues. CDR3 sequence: CASSLGLAGLQYF. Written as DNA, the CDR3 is TGTGCCAGCAGTTTGGGCCTAGCGGGTCTTCAGTACTTC.

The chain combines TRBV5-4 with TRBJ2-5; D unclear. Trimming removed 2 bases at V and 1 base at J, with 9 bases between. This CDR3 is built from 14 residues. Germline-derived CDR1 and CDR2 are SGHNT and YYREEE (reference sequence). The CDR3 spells CASSLTQTQETQYF. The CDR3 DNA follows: TGTGCCAGCAGCTTAACCCAGACCCAAGAGACCCAGTACTTC.

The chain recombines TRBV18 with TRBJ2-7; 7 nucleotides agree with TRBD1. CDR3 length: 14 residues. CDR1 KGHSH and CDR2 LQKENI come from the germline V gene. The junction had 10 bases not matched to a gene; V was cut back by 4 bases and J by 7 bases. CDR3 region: CASSQGTVTGEQYF. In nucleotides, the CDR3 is TGTGCCAGCTCACAGGGGACAGTAACGGGGGAGCAGTACTTC.

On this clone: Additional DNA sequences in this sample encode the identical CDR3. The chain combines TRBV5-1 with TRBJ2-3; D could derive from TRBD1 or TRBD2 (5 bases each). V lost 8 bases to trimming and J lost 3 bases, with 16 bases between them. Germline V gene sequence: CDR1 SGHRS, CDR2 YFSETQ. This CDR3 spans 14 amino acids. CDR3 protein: CASSIGTPTDTQYF. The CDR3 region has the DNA TGCGCCAGTTCCATCGGGACCCCAACAGATACGCAGTATTTT.

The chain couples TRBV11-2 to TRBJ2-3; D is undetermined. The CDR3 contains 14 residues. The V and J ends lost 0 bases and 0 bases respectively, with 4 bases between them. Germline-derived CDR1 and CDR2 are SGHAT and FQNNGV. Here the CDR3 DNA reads TGTGCCAGCAGCTTAGAAGCAAGCACAGATACGCAGTATTTT. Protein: CASSLEASTDTQYF.

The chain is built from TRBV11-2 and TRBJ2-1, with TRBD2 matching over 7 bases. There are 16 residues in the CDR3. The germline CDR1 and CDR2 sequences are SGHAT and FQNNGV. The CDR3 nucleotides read TGTGCTTCCCAACGGACGGCGGGAGAGTCCTACAATGAGCAGTTCTTC. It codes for CASQRTAGESYNEQFF.

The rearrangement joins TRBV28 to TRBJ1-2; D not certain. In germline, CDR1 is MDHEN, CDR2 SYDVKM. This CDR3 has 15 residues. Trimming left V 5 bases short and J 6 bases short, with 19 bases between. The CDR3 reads CASSLTSVGGDGYTF. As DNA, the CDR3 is TGTGCCAGCAGTCTGACGTCCGTCGGCGGTGATGGCTACACCTTC.

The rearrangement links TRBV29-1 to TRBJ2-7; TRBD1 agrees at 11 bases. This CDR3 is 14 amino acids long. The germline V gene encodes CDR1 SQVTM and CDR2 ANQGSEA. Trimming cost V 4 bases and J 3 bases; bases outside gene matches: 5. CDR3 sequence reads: CSVVFGTGGYEQYF. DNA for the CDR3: TGCAGCGTTGTATTCGGGACAGGGGGCTACGAGCAGTACTTC.

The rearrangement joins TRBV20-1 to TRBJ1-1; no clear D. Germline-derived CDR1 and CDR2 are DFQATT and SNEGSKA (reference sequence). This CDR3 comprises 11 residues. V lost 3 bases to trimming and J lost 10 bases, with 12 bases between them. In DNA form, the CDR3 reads TGCAGTGCTAGGCGCGGGGTAGGAGCTTTCTTT. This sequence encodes CSARRGVGAFF.

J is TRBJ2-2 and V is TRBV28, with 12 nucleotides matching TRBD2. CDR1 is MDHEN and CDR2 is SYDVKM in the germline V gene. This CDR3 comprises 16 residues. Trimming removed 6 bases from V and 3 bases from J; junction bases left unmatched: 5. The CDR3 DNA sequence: TGTGCCAGCAGAAGGACTAGCGGGGTTGACACCGGGGAGCTGTTTTTT. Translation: CASRRTSGVDTGELFF.

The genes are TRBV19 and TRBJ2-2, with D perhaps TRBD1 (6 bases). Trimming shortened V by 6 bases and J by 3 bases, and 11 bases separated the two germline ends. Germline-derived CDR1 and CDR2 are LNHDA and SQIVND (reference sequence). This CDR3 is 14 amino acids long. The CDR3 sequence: CASRRTEDTGELFF. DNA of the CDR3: TGTGCCAGTAGGAGGACAGAGGACACCGGGGAGCTGTTTTTT.

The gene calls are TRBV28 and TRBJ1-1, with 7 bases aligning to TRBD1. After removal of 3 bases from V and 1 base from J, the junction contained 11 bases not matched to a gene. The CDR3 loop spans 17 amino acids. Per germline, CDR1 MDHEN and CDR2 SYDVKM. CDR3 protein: CASSFPTGLSRNTEAFF. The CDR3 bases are TGTGCCAGCAGTTTCCCGACAGGGCTATCGAGGAACACTGAAGCTTTCTTT.